The clone carrying this T cell receptor (beta chain) was detected ten times or more. Its antigen is still unknown. 5'-RACE, quantitative and with molecular barcodes, yielded the TCR beta libraries. Using its own MiXCR run on the 5' RACE reads, TCRdb lists one record per CDR3 protein. Of approximately 250,000 distinct CDR3 sequences listed, 7% to 10% are singletons. This sample is part of a study of CD8 T cells in ankylosing spondylitis. With 2 bases clipped from V and 9 bases from J, the junction kept 8 bases outside the gene matches. The CDR3 runs to 15 residues. Germline CDR1 reads DFQATT; CDR2 reads SNEGSKA (reference sequence). Study results and limitations: Earlier work had already found some motif variants in reactive arthritis synovial fluid and blood. Seemingly distinctive of ankylosing spondylitis blood was a TCR beta motif formed by eight highly homologous variants.

This receptor was taken from a female donor with ankylosing spondylitis or in good health (not recorded which). The chain joins TRBV20-1 to TRBJ1-6, with TRBD1 matching over 9 bases. Sequenced material: blood, either unsorted or a sorted T cell fraction (not recorded which). CDR3 sequence reads: CSARRPGTGTSPLHF. CDR3 DNA: TGCAGTGCTAGACGGCCCGGGACAGGGACTTCACCCCTCCACTTT.